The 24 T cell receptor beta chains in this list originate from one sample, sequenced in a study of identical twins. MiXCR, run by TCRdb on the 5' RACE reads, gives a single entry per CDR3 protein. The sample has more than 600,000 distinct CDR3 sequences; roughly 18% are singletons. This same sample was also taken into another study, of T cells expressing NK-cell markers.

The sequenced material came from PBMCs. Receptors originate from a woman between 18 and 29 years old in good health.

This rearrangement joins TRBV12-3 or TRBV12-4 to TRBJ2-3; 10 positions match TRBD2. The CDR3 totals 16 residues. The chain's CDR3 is CAGSASGSLQTDTQYF. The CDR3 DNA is TGTGCTGGGAGTGCTAGCGGGAGTTTACAAACAGATACGCAGTATTTT.

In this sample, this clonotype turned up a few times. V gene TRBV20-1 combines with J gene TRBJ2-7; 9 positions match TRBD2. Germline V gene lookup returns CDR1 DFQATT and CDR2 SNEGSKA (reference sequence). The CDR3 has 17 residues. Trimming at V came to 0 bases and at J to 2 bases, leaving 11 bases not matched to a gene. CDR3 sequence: CSARDASGDSIPYEQYF. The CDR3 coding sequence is TGCAGTGCTAGAGATGCTAGCGGGGACTCAATCCCCTACGAGCAGTACTTC.

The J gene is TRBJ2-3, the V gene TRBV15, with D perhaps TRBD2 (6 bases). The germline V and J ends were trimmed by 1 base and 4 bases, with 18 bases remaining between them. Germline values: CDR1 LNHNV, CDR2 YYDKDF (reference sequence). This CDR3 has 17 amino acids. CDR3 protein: CATSRAGGTRTSDTQYF. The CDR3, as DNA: TGTGCCACCAGCAGAGCCGGCGGGACCCGGACGTCAGATACGCAGTATTTT.

CDR3: CSARDLAGGRSSYNEQFF. The CDR3 region has the DNA TGCAGTGCTAGAGATCTAGCGGGGGGCCGTAGCTCCTACAATGAGCAGTTCTTC. This sequence joins TRBV20-1 and TRBJ2-1; TRBD2 aligns across 11 bases. Looked up from germline, CDR1 is DFQATT and CDR2 is SNEGSKA (reference sequence). After removal of 0 bases from V and 0 bases from J, the junction contained 7 bases not matched to a gene. CDR3 length equals 18 residues.

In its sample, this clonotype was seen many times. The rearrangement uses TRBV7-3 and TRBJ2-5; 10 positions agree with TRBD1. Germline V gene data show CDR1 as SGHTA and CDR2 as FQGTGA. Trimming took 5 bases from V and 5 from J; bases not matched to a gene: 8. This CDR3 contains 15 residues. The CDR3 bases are TGTGCCAGCAGCCTAGGGACAGGGGTAGGGGAGACCCAGTACTTC. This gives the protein CASSLGTGVGETQYF.

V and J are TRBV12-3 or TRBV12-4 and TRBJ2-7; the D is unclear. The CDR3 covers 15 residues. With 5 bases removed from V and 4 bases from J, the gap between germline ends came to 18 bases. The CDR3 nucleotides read TGTGCCAGCAGTCCCTACGCGCGCCGATTTTACGAGCAGTACTTC. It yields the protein CASSPYARRFYEQYF.

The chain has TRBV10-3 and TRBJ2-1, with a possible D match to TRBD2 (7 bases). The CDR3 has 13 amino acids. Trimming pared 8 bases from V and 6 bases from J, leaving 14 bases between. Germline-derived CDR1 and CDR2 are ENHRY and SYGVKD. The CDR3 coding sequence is TGTGCCATCGCGGCGGGGGCCCCCAATGAGCAGTTCTTC. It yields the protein CAIAAGAPNEQFF.

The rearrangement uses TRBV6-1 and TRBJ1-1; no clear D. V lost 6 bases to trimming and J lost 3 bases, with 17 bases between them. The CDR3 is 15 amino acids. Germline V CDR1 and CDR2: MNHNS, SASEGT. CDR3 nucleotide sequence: TGTGCCAGCAGCCCCTCATTGGGTGGTTACACTGAAGCTTTCTTT. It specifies CASSPSLGGYTEAFF.

The CDR3, as DNA: TGTGCCAGCAGTTCTTTCCTCGAGAAGGCGGGTGAGCAGTTCTTC. It yields the protein CASSSFLEKAGEQFF. V and J are TRBV28 and TRBJ2-1; D is possibly TRBD2 (5 bases). With 4 bases removed from V and 9 bases from J, the gap between germline ends came to 19 bases. The CDR3 sequence is 15 residues long. Germline V gene sequence: CDR1 MDHEN, CDR2 SYDVKM.

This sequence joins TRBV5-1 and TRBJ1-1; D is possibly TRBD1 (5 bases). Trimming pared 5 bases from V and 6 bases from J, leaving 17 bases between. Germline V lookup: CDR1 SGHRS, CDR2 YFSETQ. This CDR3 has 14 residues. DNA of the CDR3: TGCGCCAGCAGGGAGGGGCAGGGCGACGCTGAAGCTTTCTTT. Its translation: CASREGQGDAEAFF. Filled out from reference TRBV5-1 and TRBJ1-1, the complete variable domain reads KAGVTQTPRYLIKTRGQQVTLSCSPISGHRSVSWYQQTPGQGLQFLFEYFSETQRNKGNFPGRFSGRQFSNSRSEMNVSTLELGDSALYLCASREGQGDAEAFFGQGTRLTVV.

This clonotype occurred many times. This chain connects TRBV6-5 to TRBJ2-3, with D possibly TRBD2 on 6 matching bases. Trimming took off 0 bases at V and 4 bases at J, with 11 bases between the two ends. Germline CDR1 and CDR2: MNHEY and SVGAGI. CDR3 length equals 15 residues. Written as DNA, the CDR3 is TGTGCCAGCAGTTACTCGGACGGGGGTCCAGATACGCAGTATTTT. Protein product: CASSYSDGGPDTQYF.

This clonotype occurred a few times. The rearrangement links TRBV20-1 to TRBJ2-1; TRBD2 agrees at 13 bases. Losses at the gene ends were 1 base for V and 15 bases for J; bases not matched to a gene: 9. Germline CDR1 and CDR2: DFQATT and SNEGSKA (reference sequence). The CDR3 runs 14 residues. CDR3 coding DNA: TGCAGTGCTAGAGTACTAGCGGGAGGGCCGCACACGTTCTTC. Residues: CSARVLAGGPHTFF.

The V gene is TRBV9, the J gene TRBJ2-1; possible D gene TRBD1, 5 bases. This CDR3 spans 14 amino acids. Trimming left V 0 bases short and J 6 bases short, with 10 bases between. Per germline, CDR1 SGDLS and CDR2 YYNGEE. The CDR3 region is CASSVGQPGNEQFF. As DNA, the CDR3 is TGTGCCAGCAGCGTAGGACAGCCCGGCAATGAGCAGTTCTTC.

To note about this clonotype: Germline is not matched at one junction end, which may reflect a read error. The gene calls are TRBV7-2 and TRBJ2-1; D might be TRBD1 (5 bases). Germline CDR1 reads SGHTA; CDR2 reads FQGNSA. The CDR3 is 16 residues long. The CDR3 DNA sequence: TGTGCCAGCAGCCCCCTTGGGGCGTCCTCCTCCAATGAGCAGTTCTTC. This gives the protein CASSPLGASSSNEQFF. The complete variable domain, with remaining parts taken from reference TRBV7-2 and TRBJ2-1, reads GAGVSQSPSNKVTEKGKDVELRCDPISGHTALYWYRQSLGQGLEFLIYFQGNSAPDKSGLPSDRFSAERTGGSVSTLTIQRTQQEDSAVYLCASSPLGASSSNEQFFGPGTRLTVL.

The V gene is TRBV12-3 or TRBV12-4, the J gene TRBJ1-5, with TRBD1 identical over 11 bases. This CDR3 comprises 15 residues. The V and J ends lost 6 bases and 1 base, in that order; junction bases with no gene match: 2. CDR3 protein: CASRGQGASNQPQHF. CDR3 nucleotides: TGTGCCAGCAGAGGACAGGGGGCCAGCAATCAGCCCCAGCATTTT.

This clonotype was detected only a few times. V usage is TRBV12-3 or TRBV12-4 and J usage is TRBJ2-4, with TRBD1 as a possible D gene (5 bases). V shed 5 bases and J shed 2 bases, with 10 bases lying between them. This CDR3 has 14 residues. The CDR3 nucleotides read TGTGCCAGCAGTCCCAGGGTGACCAAAAACATTCAGTACTTC. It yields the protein CASSPRVTKNIQYF.

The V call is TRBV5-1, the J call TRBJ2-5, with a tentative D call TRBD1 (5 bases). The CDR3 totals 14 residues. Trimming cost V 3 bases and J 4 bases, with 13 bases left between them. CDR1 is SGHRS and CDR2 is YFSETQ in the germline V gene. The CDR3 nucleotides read TGCGCCAGCAGCTACGGACAAGGGCGAGAGACCCAGTACTTC. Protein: CASSYGQGRETQYF.

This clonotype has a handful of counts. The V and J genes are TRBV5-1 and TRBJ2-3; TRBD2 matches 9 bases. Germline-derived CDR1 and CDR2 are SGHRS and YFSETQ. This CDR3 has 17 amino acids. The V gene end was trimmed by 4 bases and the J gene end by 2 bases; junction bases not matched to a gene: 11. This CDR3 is CASSPGGTSRFTDTQYF. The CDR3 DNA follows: TGCGCCAGCAGCCCAGGTGGGACTAGCAGATTCACAGATACGCAGTATTTT.

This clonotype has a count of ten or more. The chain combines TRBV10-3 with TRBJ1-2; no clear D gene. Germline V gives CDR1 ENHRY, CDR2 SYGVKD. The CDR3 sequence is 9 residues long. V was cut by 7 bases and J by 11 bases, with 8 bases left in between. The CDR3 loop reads CAIKAAYTF. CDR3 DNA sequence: TGTGCCATCAAGGCAGCATACACCTTC.

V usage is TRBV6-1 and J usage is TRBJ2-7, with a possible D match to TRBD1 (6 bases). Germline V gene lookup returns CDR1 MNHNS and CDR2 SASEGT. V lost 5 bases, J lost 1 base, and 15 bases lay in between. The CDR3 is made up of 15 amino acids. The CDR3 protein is CASSMTGLLSYEQYF. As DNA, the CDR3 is TGTGCCAGCAGTATGACAGGCCTCCTTTCCTACGAGCAGTACTTC.

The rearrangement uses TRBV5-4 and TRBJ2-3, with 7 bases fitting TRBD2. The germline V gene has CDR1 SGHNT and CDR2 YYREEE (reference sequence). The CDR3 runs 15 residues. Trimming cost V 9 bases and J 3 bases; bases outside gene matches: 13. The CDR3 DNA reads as TGTGCCACCCGGCCGGGACTACAACGAACAGATACGCAGTATTTT. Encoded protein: CATRPGLQRTDTQYF.

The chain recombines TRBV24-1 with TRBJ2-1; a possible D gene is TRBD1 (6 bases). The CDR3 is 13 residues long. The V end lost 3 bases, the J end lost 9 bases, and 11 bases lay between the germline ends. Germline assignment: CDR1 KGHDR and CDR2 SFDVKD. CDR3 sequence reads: CATSDERGSEQFF. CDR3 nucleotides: TGTGCCACCAGTGATGAAAGGGGGAGTGAGCAGTTCTTC.

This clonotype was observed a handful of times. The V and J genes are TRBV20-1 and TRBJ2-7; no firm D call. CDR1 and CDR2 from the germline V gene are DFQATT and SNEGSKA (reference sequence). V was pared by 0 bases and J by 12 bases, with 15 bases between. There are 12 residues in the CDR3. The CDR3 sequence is CSARDLKGLLYF. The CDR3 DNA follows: TGCAGTGCTAGAGATTTAAAAGGTCTGTTGTACTTC.

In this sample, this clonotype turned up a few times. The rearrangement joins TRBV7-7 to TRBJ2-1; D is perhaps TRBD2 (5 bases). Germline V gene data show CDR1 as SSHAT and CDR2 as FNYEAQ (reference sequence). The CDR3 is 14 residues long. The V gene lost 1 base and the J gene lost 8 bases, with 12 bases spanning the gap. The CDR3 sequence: CASSLEEGMDEQFF. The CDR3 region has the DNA TGTGCCAGCAGCTTAGAAGAGGGAATGGATGAGCAGTTCTTC.